The sequence of this T cell receptor (beta chain) was determined in a study of tumor-infiltrating lymphocytes in localized non-small cell lung cancer. Germline V CDR1 and CDR2: SGHKS, YYEKEE (reference sequence). Trimming pared 2 bases from V and 2 bases from J, leaving 12 bases between. The CDR3 has 15 residues. Using immunoSEQ multiplex PCR, the repertoire was profiled, and TCRdb retains in-frame clones only, with some absent. The table has fewer than 15,000 clones, 60% to 70% seen once. Sample: lung tumor tissue. The TCR sequence derives from a human donor with non-small cell lung cancer. The V gene is TRBV5-5, the J gene TRBJ2-3, with a weak D call TRBD1 (6 bases). The CDR3: CASSLGGRSTDTQYF. As DNA, the CDR3 is TGTGCCAGCAGCTTAGGGGGTAGGTCCACAGATACGCAGTATTTT. The whole variable domain, remainder taken from reference TRBV5-5 and TRBJ2-3, is DAGVTQSPTHLIKTRGQQVTLRCSPISGHKSVSWYQQVLGQGPQFIFQYYEKEERGRGNFPDRFSARQFPNYSSELNVNALLLGDSALYLCASSLGGRSTDTQYFGPGTRLTVL.